The entry that follows covers one T cell receptor beta chain sequence. The data are from a study of blood T cell repertoires in COVID-19. The CDR3 extends over 13 amino acids. Germline lookup yields CDR1 MNHEY and CDR2 SVGAGI. Trimming removed 5 bases from V and 1 base from J, with 8 bases in between. Assay used: immunoSEQ multiplex PCR; TCRdb lists only in-frame clones, some missing. This table has approximately 85,000 clones, about 90% appearing once. The sequenced sample consisted of peripheral blood. The chain combines TRBV6-5 with TRBJ1-1, with D perhaps matching TRBD1 (5 bases). The receptor was isolated from a woman between 50 and 59 years old with active or convalescent COVID-19. The CDR3 reads CASSPGQNTEAFF. DNA for the CDR3: TGTGCCAGCAGTCCTGGACAGAACACTGAAGCTTTCTTT.